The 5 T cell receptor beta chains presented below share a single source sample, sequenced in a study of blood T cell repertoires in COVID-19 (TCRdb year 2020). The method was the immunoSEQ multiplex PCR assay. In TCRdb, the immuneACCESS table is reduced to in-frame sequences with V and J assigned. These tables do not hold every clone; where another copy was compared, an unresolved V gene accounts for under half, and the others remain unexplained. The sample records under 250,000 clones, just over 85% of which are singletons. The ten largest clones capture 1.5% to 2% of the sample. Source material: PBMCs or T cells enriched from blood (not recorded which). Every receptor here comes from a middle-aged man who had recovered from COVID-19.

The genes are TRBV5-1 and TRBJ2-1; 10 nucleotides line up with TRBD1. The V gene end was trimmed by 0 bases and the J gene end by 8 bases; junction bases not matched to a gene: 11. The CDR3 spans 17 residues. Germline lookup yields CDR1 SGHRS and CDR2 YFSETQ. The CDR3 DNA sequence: TGCGCCAGCAGCTTGGCCCGACAGGGGGCCCCCCTAGATGAGCAGTTCTTC. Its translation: CASSLARQGAPLDEQFF.

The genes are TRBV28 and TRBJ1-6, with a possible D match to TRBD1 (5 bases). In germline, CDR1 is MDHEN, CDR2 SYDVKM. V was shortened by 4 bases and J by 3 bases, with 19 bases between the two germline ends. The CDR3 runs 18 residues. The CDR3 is CASSSRRRGSCYNSPLHF. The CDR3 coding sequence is TGTGCCAGCAGTTCTCGGCGAAGGGGTTCTTGCTATAATTCACCCCTCCACTTT.

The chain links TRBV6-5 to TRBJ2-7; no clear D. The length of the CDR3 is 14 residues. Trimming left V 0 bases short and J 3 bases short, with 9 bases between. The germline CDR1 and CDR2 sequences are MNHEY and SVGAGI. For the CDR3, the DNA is TGTGCCAGCAGTTACTCGAAACAGCACTACGAGCAGTACTTC. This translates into CASSYSKQHYEQYF.

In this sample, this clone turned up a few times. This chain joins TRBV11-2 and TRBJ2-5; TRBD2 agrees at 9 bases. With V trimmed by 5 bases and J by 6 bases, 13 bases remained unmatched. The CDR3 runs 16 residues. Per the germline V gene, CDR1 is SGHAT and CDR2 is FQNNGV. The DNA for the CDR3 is TGTGCCAGCAGCGTATCGCGGGGGGGACTGGTGAAGACCCAGTACTTC. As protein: CASSVSRGGLVKTQYF. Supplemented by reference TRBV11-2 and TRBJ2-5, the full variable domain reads EAGVAQSPRYKIIEKRQSVAFWCNPISGHATLYWYQQILGQGPKLLIQFQNNGVVDDSQLPKDRFSAERLKGVDSTLKIQPAKLEDSAVYLCASSVSRGGLVKTQYFGPGTRLLVL.

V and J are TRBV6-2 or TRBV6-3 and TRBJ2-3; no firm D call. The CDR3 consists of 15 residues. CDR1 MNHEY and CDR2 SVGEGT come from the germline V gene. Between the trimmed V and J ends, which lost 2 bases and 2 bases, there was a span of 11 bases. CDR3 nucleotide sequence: TGTGCCAGCAGTTACGATGAGGCCGCCACAGATACGCAGTATTTT. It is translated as CASSYDEAATDTQYF.